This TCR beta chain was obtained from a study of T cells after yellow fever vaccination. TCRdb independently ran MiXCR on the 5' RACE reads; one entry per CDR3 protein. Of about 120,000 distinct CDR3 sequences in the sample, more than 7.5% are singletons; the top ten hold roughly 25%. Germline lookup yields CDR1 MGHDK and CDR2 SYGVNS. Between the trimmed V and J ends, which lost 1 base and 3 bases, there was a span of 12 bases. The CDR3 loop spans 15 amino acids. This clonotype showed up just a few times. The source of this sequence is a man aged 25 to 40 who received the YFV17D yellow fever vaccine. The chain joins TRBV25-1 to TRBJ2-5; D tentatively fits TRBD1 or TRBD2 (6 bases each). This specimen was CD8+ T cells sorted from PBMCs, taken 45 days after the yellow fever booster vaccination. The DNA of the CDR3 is TGTGCCAGCAGTGAATGGGAGGACAGCAAAGAGACCCAGTACTTC. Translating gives CASSEWEDSKETQYF.